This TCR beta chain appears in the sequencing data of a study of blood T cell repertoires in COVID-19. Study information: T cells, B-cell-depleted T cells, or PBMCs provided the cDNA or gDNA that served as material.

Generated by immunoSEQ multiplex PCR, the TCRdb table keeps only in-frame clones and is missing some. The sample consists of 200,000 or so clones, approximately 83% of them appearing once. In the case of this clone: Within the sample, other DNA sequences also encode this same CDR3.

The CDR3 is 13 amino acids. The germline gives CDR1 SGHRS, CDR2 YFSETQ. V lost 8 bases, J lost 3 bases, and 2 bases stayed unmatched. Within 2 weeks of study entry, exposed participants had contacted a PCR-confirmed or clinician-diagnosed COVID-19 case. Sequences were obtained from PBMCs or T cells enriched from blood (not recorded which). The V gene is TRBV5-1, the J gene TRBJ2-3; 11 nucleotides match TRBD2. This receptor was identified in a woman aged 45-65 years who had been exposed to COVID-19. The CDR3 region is CASRTSGTDTQYF. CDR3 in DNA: TGCGCCAGTCGGACTAGCGGGACAGATACGCAGTATTTT.